This TCR beta chain is drawn from a study of T cells in Graves' hyperthyroidism and ophthalmopathy. The study, taken as a whole, reports: Ophthalmopathy, as predicted by the model, came a median about seven months after the prediction.

Concerning this clonotype itself: The antigen is not known.

Using RNA transcripts as the source, TCR beta CDR3 regions were amplified. TCR CDR3 underwent first-round RT-PCR with the HTBI primer set. TCRdb re-analysed the multiplex PCR reads in MiXCR, keeping a single row per CDR3 protein. Here the sample spans some 510,000 distinct CDR3 sequences, about half being singletons. Uncontrolled infection, other autoimmune disease, pregnancy or lactation disqualified patients from enrolment. V was clipped by 0 bases and J by 2 bases, with 13 bases between them. The CDR3 consists of 15 residues. Germline V lookup: CDR1 DFQATT, CDR2 SNEGSKA (reference sequence). This receptor was taken from a woman between 18 and 30 years old with Graves' hyperthyroidism. The sample taken for sequencing was peripheral blood or thyroid tissue (not recorded which). The V gene is TRBV20-1, the J gene TRBJ2-5; D is uncertain. The CDR3 nucleotides read TGCAGTGCTAGAGATAGGCTTTATGGACAAGAGACCCAGTACTTC. It specifies CSARDRLYGQETQYF.